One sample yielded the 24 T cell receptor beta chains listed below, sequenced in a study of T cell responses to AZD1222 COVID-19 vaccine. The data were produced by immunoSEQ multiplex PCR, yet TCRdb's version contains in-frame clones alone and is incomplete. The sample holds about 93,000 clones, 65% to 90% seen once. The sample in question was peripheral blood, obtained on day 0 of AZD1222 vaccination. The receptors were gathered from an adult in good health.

CDR3 sequence: CASSFTGTSGNTIYF. The CDR3 DNA is TGTGCCAGCAGCTTTACAGGGACTTCTGGAAACACCATATATTTT. This sequence joins TRBV7-9 and TRBJ1-3, with D possibly TRBD1 on 6 matching bases. Germline loops: CDR1 SEHNR, CDR2 FQNEAQ (reference sequence). The CDR3 sequence is 15 residues long. Trimming left V 3 bases short and J 1 base short, with 10 bases between. Looking up the rest from reference TRBV7-9 and TRBJ1-3 gives the full variable domain: DTGVSQNPRHKITKRGQNVTFRCDPISEHNRLYWYRQTLGQGPEFLTYFQNEAQLEKSRLLSDRFSAERPKGSFSTLEIQRTEQGDSAMYLCASSFTGTSGNTIYFGEGSWLTVV.

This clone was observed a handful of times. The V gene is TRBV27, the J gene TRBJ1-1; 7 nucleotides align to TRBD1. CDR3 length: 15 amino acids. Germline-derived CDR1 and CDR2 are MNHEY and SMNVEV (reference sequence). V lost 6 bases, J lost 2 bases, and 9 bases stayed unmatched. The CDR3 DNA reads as TGTGCCAGCAGGGCGGCAGGGGGAATTAACACTGAAGCTTTCTTT. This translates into CASRAAGGINTEAFF.

CDR3 nucleotide sequence: TGCGCCAGCAGAATGTCGGGGGTTCAAGAGACCCAGTACTTC. It codes for CASRMSGVQETQYF. The rearrangement joins TRBV5-1 to TRBJ2-5; TRBD2 is a possible D gene (6 bases). The CDR3 covers 14 residues. CDR1 is SGHRS, CDR2 YFSETQ, per germline. The V end lost 5 bases, the J end lost 2 bases, and 13 bases lay between the germline ends.

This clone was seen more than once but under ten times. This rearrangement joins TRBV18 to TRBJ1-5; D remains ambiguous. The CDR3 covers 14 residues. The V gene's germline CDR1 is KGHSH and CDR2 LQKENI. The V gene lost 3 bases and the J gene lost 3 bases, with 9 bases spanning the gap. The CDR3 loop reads CASSPGQSNQPQHF. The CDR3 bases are TGTGCCAGCTCACCTGGCCAGTCCAATCAGCCCCAGCATTTT.

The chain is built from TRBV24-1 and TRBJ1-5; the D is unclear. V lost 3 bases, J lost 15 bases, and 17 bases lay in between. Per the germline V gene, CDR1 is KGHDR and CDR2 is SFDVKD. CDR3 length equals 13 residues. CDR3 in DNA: TGTGCCACCAGTGATCCTCGGACGGAACGTCCGCATTTT. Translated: CATSDPRTERPHF.

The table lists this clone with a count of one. The CDR3 loop is CASSGGGRIYEQYF. CDR3 bases: TGTGCCAGCAGTGGAGGAGGCCGGATATACGAGCAGTACTTC. The chain has TRBV6-6 and TRBJ2-7, with D perhaps TRBD2 (5 bases). The V and J ends lost 5 bases and 4 bases respectively, with 15 bases between them. CDR1 is MNHNY and CDR2 is SVGAGI in the germline V gene (reference sequence). The CDR3 totals 14 residues.

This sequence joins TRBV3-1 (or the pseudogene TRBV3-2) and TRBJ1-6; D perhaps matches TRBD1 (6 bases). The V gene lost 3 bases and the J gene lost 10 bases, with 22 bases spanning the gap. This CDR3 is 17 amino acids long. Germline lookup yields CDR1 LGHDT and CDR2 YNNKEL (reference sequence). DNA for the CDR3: TGTGCCAGCAGCCATGAAAGGGGGGAAGGGAGGCGATCACCCCTCCACTTT. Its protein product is CASSHERGEGRRSPLHF.

DNA for the CDR3: TGTGCCAGCAGTTTGTATGGGACAGGGGAGACGAACACTGAAGCTTTCTTT. Its translation: CASSLYGTGETNTEAFF. The chain carries TRBV28 and TRBJ1-1; 10 bases are a match to TRBD1. Unmatched junction bases numbered 8, after V lost 3 bases and J lost 1 base. This CDR3 comprises 17 residues. Germline V CDR1 and CDR2: MDHEN, SYDVKM.

The CDR3 nucleotides are TGTGCCAGCAGCCACCCTGAGCGGGGGGCTAACAATGAGCAGTTCTTC. This translates into CASSHPERGANNEQFF. J is TRBJ2-1 and V is TRBV4-2; 9 bases fit TRBD2. CDR3 length: 16 residues. The ends lost 3 bases at V and 5 bases at J; junction bases unmatched: 8. The germline V gene has CDR1 LGHNA and CDR2 YNFKEQ.

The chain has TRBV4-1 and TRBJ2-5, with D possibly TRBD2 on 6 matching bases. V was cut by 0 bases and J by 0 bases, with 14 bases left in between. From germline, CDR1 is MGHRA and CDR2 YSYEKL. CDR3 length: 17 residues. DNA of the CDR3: TGCGCCAGCAGCCAAGAAATAGTAGCGGTGTACCAAGAGACCCAGTACTTC. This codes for CASSQEIVAVYQETQYF.

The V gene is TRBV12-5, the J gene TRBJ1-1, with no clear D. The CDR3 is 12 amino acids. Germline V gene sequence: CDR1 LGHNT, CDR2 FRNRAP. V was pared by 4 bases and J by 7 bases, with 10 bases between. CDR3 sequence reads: CASGSRPVEAFF. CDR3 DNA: TGTGCTAGTGGTTCTCGGCCTGTTGAAGCTTTCTTT.

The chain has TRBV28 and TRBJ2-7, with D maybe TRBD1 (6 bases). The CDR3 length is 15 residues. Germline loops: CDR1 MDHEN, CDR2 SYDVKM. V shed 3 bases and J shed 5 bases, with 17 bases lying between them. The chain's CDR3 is CASSFLVQGPDEQYF. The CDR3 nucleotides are TGTGCCAGCAGTTTCCTGGTGCAGGGGCCCGACGAGCAGTACTTC.

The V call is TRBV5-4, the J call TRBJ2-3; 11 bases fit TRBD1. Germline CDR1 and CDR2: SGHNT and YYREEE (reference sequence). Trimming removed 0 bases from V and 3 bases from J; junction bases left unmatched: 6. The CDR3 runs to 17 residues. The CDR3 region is CASSLAGQGAGTDTQYF. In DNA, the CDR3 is TGTGCCAGCAGCTTGGCCGGACAGGGGGCGGGAACAGATACGCAGTATTTT.

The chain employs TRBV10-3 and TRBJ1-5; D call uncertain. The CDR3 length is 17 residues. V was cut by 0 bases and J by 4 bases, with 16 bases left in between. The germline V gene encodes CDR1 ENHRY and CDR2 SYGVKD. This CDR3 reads CAISESKAAKLNQPQHF. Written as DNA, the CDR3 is TGTGCCATCAGTGAGTCGAAGGCAGCTAAGTTAAATCAGCCCCAGCATTTT.

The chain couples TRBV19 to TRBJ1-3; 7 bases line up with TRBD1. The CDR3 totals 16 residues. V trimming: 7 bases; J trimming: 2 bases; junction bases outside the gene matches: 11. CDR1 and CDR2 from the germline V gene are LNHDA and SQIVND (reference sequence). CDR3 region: CASNPQGLAAGNTIYF. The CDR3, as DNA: TGTGCCAGTAATCCACAGGGGCTAGCGGCTGGAAACACCATATATTTT.

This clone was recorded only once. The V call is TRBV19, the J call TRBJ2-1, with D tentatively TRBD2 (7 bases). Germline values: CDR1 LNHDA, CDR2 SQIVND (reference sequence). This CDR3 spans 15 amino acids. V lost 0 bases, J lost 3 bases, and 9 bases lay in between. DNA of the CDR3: TGTGCCAGTAGTATAGAGGGGGGGCTCTACAATGAGCAGTTCTTC. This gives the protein CASSIEGGLYNEQFF.

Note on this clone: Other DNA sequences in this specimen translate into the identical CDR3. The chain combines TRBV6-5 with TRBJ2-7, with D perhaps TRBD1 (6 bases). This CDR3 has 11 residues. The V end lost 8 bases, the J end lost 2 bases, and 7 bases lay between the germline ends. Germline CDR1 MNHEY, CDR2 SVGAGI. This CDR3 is CASGTPYEQYF. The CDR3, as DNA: TGTGCCAGCGGGACACCCTACGAGCAGTACTTC.

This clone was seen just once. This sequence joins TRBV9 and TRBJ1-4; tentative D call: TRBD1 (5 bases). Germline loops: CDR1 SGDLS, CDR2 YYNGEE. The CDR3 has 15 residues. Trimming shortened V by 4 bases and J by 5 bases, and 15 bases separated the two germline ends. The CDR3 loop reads CASSPRVGENEKLFF. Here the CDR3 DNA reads TGTGCCAGCAGCCCCCGAGTAGGGGAAAATGAAAAACTGTTTTTT.

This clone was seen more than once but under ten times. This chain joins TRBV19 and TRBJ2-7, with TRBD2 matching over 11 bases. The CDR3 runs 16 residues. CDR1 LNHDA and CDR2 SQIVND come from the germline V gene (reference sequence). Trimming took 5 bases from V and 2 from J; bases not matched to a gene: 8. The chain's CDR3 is CASSVSLAGGTYEQYF. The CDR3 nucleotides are TGTGCCAGTAGTGTTTCCCTAGCGGGAGGAACCTACGAGCAGTACTTC.

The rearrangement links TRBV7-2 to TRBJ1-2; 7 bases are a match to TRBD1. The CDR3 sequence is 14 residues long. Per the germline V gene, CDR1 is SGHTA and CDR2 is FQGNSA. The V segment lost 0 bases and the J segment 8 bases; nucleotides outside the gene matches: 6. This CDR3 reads CASSLAGQAWGYTF. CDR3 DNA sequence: TGTGCCAGCAGCTTAGCTGGACAGGCCTGGGGCTACACCTTC.

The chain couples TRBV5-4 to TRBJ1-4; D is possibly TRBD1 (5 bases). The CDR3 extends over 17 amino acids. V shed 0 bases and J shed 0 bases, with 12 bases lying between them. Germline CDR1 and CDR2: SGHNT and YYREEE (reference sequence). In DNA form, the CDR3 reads TGTGCCAGCAGCTTGGGGCCAGGGTGGGCAACTAATGAAAAACTGTTTTTT. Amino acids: CASSLGPGWATNEKLFF.

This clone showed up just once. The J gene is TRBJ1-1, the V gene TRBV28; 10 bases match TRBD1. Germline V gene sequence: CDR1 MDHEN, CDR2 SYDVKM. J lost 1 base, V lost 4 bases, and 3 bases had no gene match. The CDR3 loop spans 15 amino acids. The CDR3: CASSSTGGGNTEAFF. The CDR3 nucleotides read TGTGCCAGCAGTTCGACAGGGGGCGGGAACACTGAAGCTTTCTTT.

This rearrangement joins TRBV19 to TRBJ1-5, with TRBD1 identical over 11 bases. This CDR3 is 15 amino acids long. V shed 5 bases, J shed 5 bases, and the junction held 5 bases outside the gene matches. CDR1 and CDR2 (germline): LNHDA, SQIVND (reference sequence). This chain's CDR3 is CASSARTGGDQPQHF. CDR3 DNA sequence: TGTGCCAGTAGTGCAAGGACAGGGGGCGATCAGCCCCAGCATTTT.

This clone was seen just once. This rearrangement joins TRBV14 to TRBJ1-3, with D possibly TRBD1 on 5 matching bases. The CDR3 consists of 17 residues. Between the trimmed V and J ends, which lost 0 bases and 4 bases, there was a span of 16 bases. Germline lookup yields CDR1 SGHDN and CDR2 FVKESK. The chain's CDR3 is CASSQEGSREDGNTIYF. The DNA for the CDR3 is TGTGCCAGCAGCCAAGAAGGCTCCAGGGAGGACGGAAACACCATATATTTT.